This TCR beta chain is drawn from a study of beta chain features in type 1 diabetes. Study at large: No patient-donor differences in age, gender, total cells or subset yield. General study findings and limits: Moderately but significantly shorter TCRB CDR3s were found in Type 1 diabetes patients in all four CD4+ subsets. Insertion counts at VDJ junctions were lower in type 1 diabetes patients, who also showed more deletions there.

Deletions cut 0 bases from V and 1 base from J, with 10 bases between. This CDR3 comprises 15 residues. Germline V gene lookup returns CDR1 MNHEY and CDR2 SVGAGI. What was sequenced were expressed TCRB transcripts, since all of the isolated RNA had been reverse transcribed. Assay: immunoSEQ multiplex PCR; the TCRdb copy retains only in-frame clones and omits some. The sample shows over 120,000 clones, about an eighth of them seen only once. This clone turned up a few times. Its antigen is not identified. The sequence was obtained from a man aged 18 to 29 with type 1 diabetes. The sequencing sample was made of central memory CD4+ T cells from blood. The chain recombines TRBV6-5 with TRBJ2-7, with D hard to call. CDR3 amino acids: CASSYSLGPSYEQYF. As DNA, the CDR3 is TGTGCCAGCAGTTACTCGTTAGGCCCTTCCTACGAGCAGTACTTC.